This is a list of T cell receptor beta chains from one sample in a study of cytomegalovirus exposure and HLA in healthy donors. Generated by immunoSEQ multiplex PCR, the TCRdb table keeps only in-frame clones and is missing some. The sample's table shows some 130,000 clones. The sequenced sample consisted of PBMCs. These receptors were obtained from a middle-aged woman in good health and CMV-seropositive. Each CDR3 is given with its conserved first and last residue.

v_call	j_call	cdr3_aa
TRBV18	TRBJ2-5	CASSPPYEGAGETQYF
TRBV28	TRBJ1-1	CASMRGGGVRTEAFF
TRBV9	TRBJ2-1	CASSVAGDNYNEQFF
TRBV6-5	TRBJ2-7	CASSSVGGLNYEQYF
TRBV9	TRBJ1-5	CASSVTGVGNQPQHF
TRBV4-1	TRBJ2-1	CASSLPGSYNEQFF
TRBV14	TRBJ2-2	CASSRMASGTNTGELFF
TRBV14	TRBJ1-3	CASSPQGRGNTIYF
TRBV5-1	TRBJ2-7	CASSSGILRDYPSYEQYF
TRBV27	TRBJ2-7	CASTGGILRDKYF
TRBV30	TRBJ2-7	CASTGIRTYEQYF
TRBV5-1	TRBJ2-1	CASSLLSGKGYEQFF
TRBV7-3	TRBJ2-3	CASSPSGQVQYF
TRBV9	TRBJ2-5	CASSVGGRAETQYF
TRBV29-1	TRBJ2-7	CSVANTGQGDEQYF
TRBV25-1	TRBJ2-5	CASSQGLAGVETQYF
TRBV5-8	TRBJ2-1	CASSLQDYNEQFF
TRBV13	TRBJ2-1	CASSLGPLADSREQFF
TRBV4-1	TRBJ2-7	CASSPRGASGRAGEQYF
TRBV5-1	TRBJ2-2	CASSSPGLRGTGELFF
TRBV2	TRBJ2-5	CASRAGLAGETQYF
TRBV5-5	TRBJ2-2	CASSPPGTGGTGELFF
TRBV6-5	TRBJ2-7	CASSYGGRNYEQYF
TRBV28	TRBJ1-3	CASSQGVSGNTIYF
TRBV19	TRBJ1-3	CASSRTREESSGNTIYF
TRBV6-6	TRBJ1-5	CASSYGGRVGNQPQHF
TRBV28	TRBJ1-3	CASSWGQGLPGNTIYF
TRBV7-9	TRBJ2-3	CASSLATRPKTDTQYF
TRBV19	TRBJ2-1	CASSAGQVNEQFF
TRBV7-3	TRBJ2-5	CASSLSSQGLGTQYF
TRBV6-5	TRBJ1-5	CASSYPGQPQHF
TRBV6-4	TRBJ2-1	CASSEFGGGANEQFF
TRBV9	TRBJ2-7	CASSGGQGYEQYF
TRBV9	TRBJ2-7	CASSGLRDYEQYF
TRBV6-1	TRBJ2-1	CASTSPERETFF
TRBV2	TRBJ1-2	CASSAGDGYTF
TRBV27	TRBJ2-7	CASSPTGALPYEQYF